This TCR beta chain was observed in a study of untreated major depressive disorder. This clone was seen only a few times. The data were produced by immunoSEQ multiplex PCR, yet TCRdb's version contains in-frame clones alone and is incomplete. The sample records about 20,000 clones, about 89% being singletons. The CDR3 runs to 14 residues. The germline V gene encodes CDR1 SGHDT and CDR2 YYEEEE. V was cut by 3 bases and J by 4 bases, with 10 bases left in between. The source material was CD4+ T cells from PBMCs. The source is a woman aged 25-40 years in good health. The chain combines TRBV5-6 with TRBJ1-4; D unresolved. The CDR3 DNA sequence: TGTGCCAGCAGCTCGAGGGCGGGTAATGAAAAACTGTTTTTT. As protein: CASSSRAGNEKLFF.